This T cell receptor (beta chain) came from a study of blood T cell repertoires in COVID-19. As for the study in general: The origin of the acute and convalescent COVID-19 samples was the United States, Italy and Spain. T cells, B-cell-depleted T cells, or PBMCs supplied cDNA or gDNA.

Per the study methods: Estimates of nucleated cell counts were drawn from the amplification of reference gene primers. Sequenced by immunoSEQ multiplex PCR; TCRdb stores in-frame clones only, minus some. The V and J calls and clone size are taken from that table; D and trimming were inferred from the DNA. The sample records fewer than 700,000 clones, approximately 88% being singletons. Followed longitudinally, the Seattle patients had been enrolled during active infection. The germline V gene has CDR1 MNHEY and CDR2 SVGAGI. V lost 6 bases and J lost 9, with 23 bases in between. This CDR3 has 15 amino acids.

J is TRBJ1-1 and V is TRBV6-5; a weak D match, TRBD1 (6 bases). Sequencing was done on a sample of peripheral blood. The sequence was collected from a woman between 50 and 59 years old with COVID-19, enrolled during active disease. Here the CDR3 reads CASRDRTDSSKQAFF. The CDR3 coding sequence is TGTGCCAGCAGGGACAGAACAGACAGTTCAAAGCAAGCTTTCTTT.